This passage covers 2 T cell receptor beta chains from one sample sequenced in a study of shared clonotypes between healthy human individuals. TCRdb's copy holds only in-frame clones and misses some; the assay was immunoSEQ multiplex PCR. The table includes 1,500,000 or so clones, about 98.5% detected once. Material for sequencing was naive CD4+ T cells sorted from blood. As to subset: CD45RA+ positively selected. Receptors originate from a man aged 25 to 45 in good health.

J is TRBJ2-1 and V is TRBV28; 9 bases map to TRBD1. Germline loops: CDR1 MDHEN, CDR2 SYDVKM. V was clipped by 5 bases and J by 4 bases; unmatched bases: 6. CDR3 length: 15 residues. CDR3 region: CASSQAGTGYNEQFF. The CDR3 bases are TGTGCCAGCAGTCAAGCCGGGACAGGGTACAATGAGCAGTTCTTC.

Note on this clone: At the DNA level, this CDR3 is encoded by other sequences in the same sample as well. The chain has TRBV7-7 and TRBJ2-1, with a possible D match to TRBD1 (5 bases). V lost 1 base, J lost 4 bases, and 5 bases lay in between. The CDR3 spans 13 residues. Germline loops: CDR1 SSHAT, CDR2 FNYEAQ (reference sequence). CDR3 coding DNA: TGTGCCAGCAGCTTAGACAGGTACAATGAGCAGTTCTTC. It specifies CASSLDRYNEQFF.